This T cell receptor beta chain was found in a study of T cells after posttransplantation cyclophosphamide. The study's findings and limits: Donor CD8+ memory clones often dominated recipient blood repertoires at later times. TRB overlap between skin or GI tissue T cells and blood was limited. TRB clonality was highly associated with recipient CMV seropositivity and reactivation.

A word on this clone: Its antigen is undetermined.

Generated by immunoSEQ multiplex PCR, the TCRdb table keeps only in-frame clones and is missing some. The sample yields approximately 52,000 clones, 70% to 90% seen once. The germline V gene encodes CDR1 GTSNPN and CDR2 SVGIG (reference sequence). This CDR3 spans 13 amino acids. V lost 2 bases, J lost 3 bases, and 8 bases lay in between. The chain recombines TRBV30 with TRBJ2-1, with D possibly being TRBD2 (5 bases). This clonotype was sampled from a young man with a blood cancer, CMV-positive, and with a related stem cell donor. The source material was PBMCs. The CDR3 loop is CAWSRGLYNEQFF. The DNA of the CDR3 is TGTGCCTGGAGTCGGGGTCTCTACAATGAGCAGTTCTTC.